The 24 T cell receptor beta chains given below trace back to one sample, sequenced in a study of Ad26.COV2.S vaccination and SARS-CoV-2 variants. Using immunoSEQ multiplex PCR, the repertoire was profiled, and TCRdb retains in-frame clones only, with some absent. The sample includes roughly 420,000 clones, 70% to 90% of them seen just once. The treatment here: over 15 received Ad26.COV2.S at low or high dose, single or two shots; roughly five received placebo; per-sample allocation not given. Sampling was done on day 63 after the first vaccine or placebo injection. The specimen comprised peripheral blood, sampled in a trial of Ad26.COV2.S vaccine versus placebo. The receptors here all came from a person between 18 and 65 years old who received the Ad26.COV2.S COVID-19 vaccine or a placebo.

The V call is TRBV4-3, the J call TRBJ2-5; D tentatively reads TRBD1 or TRBD2 (5 bases each). The ends were cut back, 3 bases at V and 4 bases at J, with 15 bases in the middle. The length of the CDR3 is 15 residues. The V gene's germline CDR1 is LGHNA and CDR2 YSLEER. CDR3 sequence: CASSQGVLAGETQYF. The DNA for the CDR3 is TGCGCCAGCAGCCAGGGGGTCTTGGCGGGAGAGACCCAGTACTTC.

The chain recombines TRBV9 with TRBJ1-1; no clear D gene. V lost 0 bases and J lost 0, with 3 bases in between. The CDR3 runs 13 residues. CDR1 and CDR2 from the germline V gene are SGDLS and YYNGEE. Here the CDR3 DNA reads TGTGCCAGCAGCGTAGTCATGAACACTGAAGCTTTCTTT. It translates to CASSVVMNTEAFF.

The genes are TRBV7-9 and TRBJ2-5; 8 bases are shared with TRBD1. The CDR3 is made up of 14 amino acids. The J segment lost 3 bases and the V segment lost 1 base, leaving 1 base of the junction unmatched. Germline CDR1 and CDR2: SEHNR and FQNEAQ (reference sequence). The CDR3 loop reads CASSLGTGKETQYF. The CDR3 DNA follows: TGTGCCAGCAGCTTAGGGACAGGGAAAGAGACCCAGTACTTC. The full variable domain, with the rest looked up from reference TRBV7-9 and TRBJ2-5, is DTGVSQNPRHKITKRGQNVTFRCDPISEHNRLYWYRQTLGQGPEFLTYFQNEAQLEKSRLLSDRFSAERPKGSFSTLEIQRTEQGDSAMYLCASSLGTGKETQYFGPGTRLLVL.

In its sample, this clone was seen once. J is TRBJ2-7 and V is TRBV5-4; D uncertain. The CDR3 extends over 13 amino acids. Per the germline V gene, CDR1 is SGHNT and CDR2 is YYREEE (reference sequence). Trimming shortened V by 5 bases and J by 7 bases, and 16 bases separated the two germline ends. The CDR3 DNA reads as TGTGCCAGCAGACTCGGCGCGACTCGGGAGCAGTACTTC. Translated, it gives CASRLGATREQYF.

The rearrangement joins TRBV6-2 or TRBV6-3 to TRBJ1-5, with TRBD1 matching 9 bases. From germline, CDR1 is MNHEY and CDR2 SVGEGT. With V trimmed by 2 bases and J by 0 bases, 5 bases remained unmatched. The CDR3 contains 17 residues. The CDR3 nucleotides read TGTGCCAGCAGTTACACCCCGGGACAGGGTAGCAATCAGCCCCAGCATTTT. It translates to CASSYTPGQGSNQPQHF.

The J gene is TRBJ1-5, the V gene TRBV30; unclear D gene. Looked up from germline, CDR1 is GTSNPN and CDR2 is SVGIG (reference sequence). V was clipped by 0 bases and J by 1 base, with 10 bases between them. The CDR3 spans 15 residues. CDR3 DNA: TGTGCCTGGAGTGTATCCCAGCTGAGCAATCAGCCCCAGCATTTT. Protein product: CAWSVSQLSNQPQHF.

The chain recombines TRBV5-1 with TRBJ2-7; possibly TRBD1 for D (6 bases). Trimming cost V 3 bases and J 2 bases, with 12 bases left between them. This CDR3 comprises 14 residues. Germline-derived CDR1 and CDR2 are SGHRS and YFSETQ. The CDR3 loop is CASSSRTDTYEQYF. CDR3 nucleotide sequence: TGCGCCAGCAGCTCTAGGACAGATACCTACGAGCAGTACTTC.

V is TRBV5-4 and J is TRBJ2-4; D might be TRBD1 (5 bases). Trimming took 4 bases from V and 7 from J, leaving 15 bases between them. Germline lookup yields CDR1 SGHNT and CDR2 YYREEE (reference sequence). The CDR3 length is 14 residues. The CDR3 region has the DNA TGTGCCAGCAGCGGCGGACAATCTGGGAACATTCAGTACTTC. This encodes CASSGGQSGNIQYF.

The rearrangement uses TRBV27 and TRBJ1-2; 8 bases agree with TRBD1. This CDR3 region has 14 residues. V lost 4 bases and J lost 7; bases outside the gene matches: 8. Germline CDR1 MNHEY, CDR2 SMNVEV (reference sequence). The CDR3 nucleotides are TGTGCCAGCAGTTCCAGGGGGCGCGGTGGTGGCTACACCTTC. Translation: CASSSRGRGGGYTF.

The genes are TRBV7-2 and TRBJ2-7; 7 bases are shared with TRBD2. This CDR3 contains 15 residues. V trimming: 1 base; J trimming: 0 bases; junction bases outside the gene matches: 3. The germline gives CDR1 SGHTA, CDR2 FQGNSA. CDR3 in amino acids: CASSLGGGGSYEQYF. DNA for the CDR3: TGTGCCAGCAGCTTAGGTGGGGGGGGCTCCTACGAGCAGTACTTC.

The table lists this clone with a count of one. The same CDR3 is also encoded by other DNA sequences in this sample. V is TRBV5-1 and J is TRBJ2-7; D ambiguous. In germline, CDR1 is SGHRS, CDR2 YFSETQ. V lost 0 bases and J lost 4, with 5 bases in between. The CDR3 runs to 12 residues. This chain's CDR3 is CASSLVGYEQYF. CDR3 nucleotide sequence: TGCGCCAGCAGCTTGGTGGGATACGAGCAGTACTTC.

The count of this clone is one. V gene TRBV11-2 combines with J gene TRBJ1-2; D is undetermined. The V end was cut by 2 bases, the J end by 4 bases, with 11 bases between. The V gene's germline CDR1 is SGHAT and CDR2 FQNNGV. The CDR3 covers 14 residues. CDR3 region: CASSLQSGGYGYTF. In DNA, the CDR3 is TGTGCCAGCAGCTTACAGTCGGGTGGCTATGGCTACACCTTC.

This chain joins TRBV12-3 or TRBV12-4 and TRBJ1-5; possible D gene TRBD1, 6 bases. The CDR3 length is 13 residues. The V gene lost 6 bases and the J gene lost 5 bases, with 11 bases spanning the gap. CDR3 in DNA: TGTGCCAGCAGCTTACAGGGAGATCAGCCCCAGCATTTT. Translated, it gives CASSLQGDQPQHF.

This chain connects TRBV29-1 to TRBJ2-1; possibly TRBD1 for D (5 bases). This CDR3 comprises 12 residues. Per the germline V gene, CDR1 is SQVTM and CDR2 is ANQGSEA. V lost 8 bases and J lost 5, with 13 bases in between. The CDR3 spells CSPLDTNNEQFF. In DNA, the CDR3 is TGCAGCCCCCTGGACACAAACAATGAGCAGTTCTTC.

This CDR3 reads CSVDPGALNTEAFF. Here the CDR3 DNA reads TGCAGCGTTGATCCCGGGGCACTGAACACTGAAGCTTTCTTT. This chain uses TRBV29-1 with TRBJ1-1; D may be TRBD1 (5 bases). The CDR3 contains 14 residues. V was pared by 3 bases and J by 0 bases, with 11 bases between. Per germline, CDR1 SQVTM and CDR2 ANQGSEA.

The chain carries TRBV28 and TRBJ1-1, with D perhaps matching TRBD1 (5 bases). V lost 4 bases and J 5 bases, leaving 20 bases between the germline ends. Per germline, CDR1 MDHEN and CDR2 SYDVKM. CDR3 length: 16 amino acids. The CDR3 DNA reads TGTGCCAGCAGTTCGCCGAAATGGGGCGGTAGGACTGAAGCTTTCTTT. This sequence encodes CASSSPKWGGRTEAFF.

V gene TRBV5-1 combines with J gene TRBJ2-2; weak D call: TRBD2 (6 bases). Trimming left V 4 bases short and J 2 bases short, with 12 bases between. CDR3 length: 15 residues. The germline V gene has CDR1 SGHRS and CDR2 YFSETQ. The chain's CDR3 is CASSGSGSNTGELFF. In nucleotides, the CDR3 is TGCGCCAGCAGCGGATCCGGGAGCAACACCGGGGAGCTGTTTTTT.

The rearrangement uses TRBV7-9 and TRBJ1-1, with D possibly matching TRBD1 (6 bases). This CDR3 is 12 amino acids long. Germline loops: CDR1 SEHNR, CDR2 FQNEAQ (reference sequence). Trimming stripped 5 bases from V and 10 bases from J, with 14 bases between. The DNA for the CDR3 is TGTGCCAGCAGCCCGAGGGGGGGAAGAGCTTTCTTT. It encodes CASSPRGGRAFF. Supplemented by reference TRBV7-9 and TRBJ1-1, the full variable domain reads DTGVSQNPRHKITKRGQNVTFRCDPISEHNRLYWYRQTLGQGPEFLTYFQNEAQLEKSRLLSDRFSAERPKGSFSTLEIQRTEQGDSAMYLCASSPRGGRAFFGQGTRLTVV.

The rearrangement joins TRBV3-1 (or the pseudogene TRBV3-2) to TRBJ2-7, with TRBD2 matching 12 bases. CDR1 LGHDT and CDR2 YNNKEL come from the germline V gene (reference sequence). V was pared by 0 bases and J by 1 base, with 13 bases of the junction left unmatched. This CDR3 has 20 amino acids. The CDR3 is CASSQEEVGWTSGDSYEQYF. As DNA, the CDR3 is TGTGCCAGCAGCCAAGAAGAAGTAGGATGGACTAGCGGGGATTCCTACGAGCAGTACTTC.

The rearrangement links TRBV7-9 to TRBJ1-2, with D uncertain. Between the trimmed V and J ends, which lost 0 bases and 6 bases, there was a span of 5 bases. Germline V gives CDR1 SEHNR, CDR2 FQNEAQ (reference sequence). The CDR3 contains 12 residues. In DNA form, the CDR3 reads TGTGCCAGCAGCTTAGCCGGGAATGGCTACACCTTC. Translated: CASSLAGNGYTF.

J is TRBJ2-3 and V is TRBV10-3; 9 nucleotides agree with TRBD2. Germline-derived CDR1 and CDR2 are ENHRY and SYGVKD. V lost 2 bases and J lost 1; bases outside the gene matches: 4. The CDR3 consists of 16 residues. CDR3 sequence: CAISELAGTGTDTQYF. In nucleotides, the CDR3 is TGTGCCATCAGTGAGCTAGCGGGGACCGGCACAGATACGCAGTATTTT.

The chain links TRBV6-1 to TRBJ1-1; weak D call: TRBD1 (5 bases). The V gene lost 0 bases and the J gene lost 10 bases, with 15 bases spanning the gap. CDR3 length: 14 residues. Germline CDR1 reads MNHNS; CDR2 reads SASEGT. The DNA for the CDR3 is TGTGCCAGCAGTGAAGCTGGGCGTCTCGGGGGAGCTTTCTTT. This encodes CASSEAGRLGGAFF.

This rearrangement joins TRBV11-2 to TRBJ1-4; TRBD1 matches 11 bases. Germline CDR1 reads SGHAT; CDR2 reads FQNNGV. The CDR3 spans 16 residues. The V and J ends lost 2 bases and 4 bases, in that order; junction bases with no gene match: 3. The DNA of the CDR3 is TGTGCCAGCAGCTTACTGGGACAGGGGGGTAATGAAAAACTGTTTTTT. This sequence encodes CASSLLGQGGNEKLFF.

The rearrangement joins TRBV2 to TRBJ2-7, with 11 bases matching TRBD1. Germline V gene data show CDR1 as SNHLY and CDR2 as FYNNEI. V gave up 6 bases and J gave up 4 bases; unmatched junction bases: 5. CDR3 length equals 14 residues. CDR3 coding DNA: TGTGCCAGCAGCTACGGACAGGGGGCATACGAGCAGTACTTC. The encoded protein is CASSYGQGAYEQYF. The full variable domain, with the rest looked up from reference TRBV2 and TRBJ2-7, is EPEVTQTPSHQVTQMGQEVILRCVPISNHLYFYWYRQILGQKVEFLVSFYNNEISEKSEIFDDQFSVERPDGSNFTLKIRSTKLEDSAMYFCASSYGQGAYEQYFGPGTRLTVT.